This TCR beta chain was found in a study of shared clonotypes between healthy human individuals. Assay: immunoSEQ multiplex PCR; the TCRdb copy retains only in-frame clones and omits some. The repertoire holds roughly 2.1 million clones, with more than 85% as singletons. CD45RO-negative, CCR7-selected cells formed the naive CD8 fraction, which excluded terminally differentiated effector memory CD45RA+ cells. All donors were Caucasian adults living in Nashville, Tennessee. This TCR was recovered from a man aged 18 to 30 in good health. Some clones in this sample may be carry-over from other donors' samples. The specimen sequenced was naive CD8+ T cells from PBMCs.

The CDR3 nucleotides are TGTGCCAGCAGCTCCCGGGACTCCGGGAACACTGAAGCTTTCTTT. Translating gives CASSSRDSGNTEAFF. The chain carries TRBV7-3 and TRBJ1-1; D may be TRBD1 (5 bases). Trimming took 4 bases from V and 1 from J, leaving 13 bases between them. Germline V gives CDR1 SGHTA, CDR2 FQGTGA. CDR3 size: 15 residues.